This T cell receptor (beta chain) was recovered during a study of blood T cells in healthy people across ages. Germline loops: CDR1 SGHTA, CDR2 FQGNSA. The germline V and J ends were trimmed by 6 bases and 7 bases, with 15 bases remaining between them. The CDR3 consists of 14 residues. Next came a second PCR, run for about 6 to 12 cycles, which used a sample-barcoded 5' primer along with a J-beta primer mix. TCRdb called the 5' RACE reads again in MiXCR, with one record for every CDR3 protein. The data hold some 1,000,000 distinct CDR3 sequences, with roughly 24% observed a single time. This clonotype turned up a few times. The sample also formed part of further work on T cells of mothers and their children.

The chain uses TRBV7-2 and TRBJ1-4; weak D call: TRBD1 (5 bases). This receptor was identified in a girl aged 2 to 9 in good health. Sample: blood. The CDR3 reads CASSFGGTGEKLFF. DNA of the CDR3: TGTGCCAGCAGTTTTGGAGGGACCGGTGAAAAACTGTTTTTT.